The clone carrying this T cell receptor (beta chain) was seen a handful of times. Antigen specificity is unknown. The second PCR ran roughly 6 to 11 cycles with a sample-barcoded 5' primer and J-beta primers. MiXCR, applied by TCRdb to the 5' RACE reads, yields one record per CDR3 protein. Of around 1,900,000 distinct CDR3 sequences in the sample, about two fifths were seen once. This entry belongs to a study of blood T cells in healthy people across ages. The V gene's germline CDR1 is SGHRS and CDR2 YFSETQ. Trimming took 5 bases from V and 3 from J, leaving 12 bases between them. The CDR3 contains 13 residues. General study findings and limits: Estimated diversity across one million T cells was deemed an underestimate.

The clonotype was recovered from a human donor in good health. Input material: blood. V is TRBV5-1 and J is TRBJ2-7; no reliable D call. The CDR3 sequence is CASSLHHNYEQYF. The CDR3 region has the DNA TGCGCCAGCAGTTTACACCATAACTACGAGCAGTACTTC. Full variable domain (remainder filled in from reference TRBV5-1 and TRBJ2-7): KAGVTQTPRYLIKTRGQQVTLSCSPISGHRSVSWYQQTPGQGLQFLFEYFSETQRNKGNFPGRFSGRQFSNSRSEMNVSTLELGDSALYLCASSLHHNYEQYFGPGTRLTVT.